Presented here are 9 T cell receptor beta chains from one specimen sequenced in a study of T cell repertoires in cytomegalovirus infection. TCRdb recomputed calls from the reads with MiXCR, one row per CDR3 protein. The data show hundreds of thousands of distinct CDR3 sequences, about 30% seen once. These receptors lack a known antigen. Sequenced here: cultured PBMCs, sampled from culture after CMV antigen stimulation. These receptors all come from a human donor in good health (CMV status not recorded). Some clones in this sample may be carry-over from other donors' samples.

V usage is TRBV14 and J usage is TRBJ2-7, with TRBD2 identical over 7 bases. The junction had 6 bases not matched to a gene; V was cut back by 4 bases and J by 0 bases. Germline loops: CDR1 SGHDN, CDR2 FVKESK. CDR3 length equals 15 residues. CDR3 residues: CASSRLRTSSYEQYF. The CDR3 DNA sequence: TGTGCCAGCAGCCGTCTAAGGACTAGCTCCTACGAGCAGTACTTC.

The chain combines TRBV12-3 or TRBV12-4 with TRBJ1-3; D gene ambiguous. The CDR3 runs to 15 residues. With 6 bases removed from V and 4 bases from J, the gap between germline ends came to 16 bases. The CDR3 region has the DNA TGTGCCAGCAGGACCGAACGAGTTTCCGGAAACACCATATATTTT. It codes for CASRTERVSGNTIYF.

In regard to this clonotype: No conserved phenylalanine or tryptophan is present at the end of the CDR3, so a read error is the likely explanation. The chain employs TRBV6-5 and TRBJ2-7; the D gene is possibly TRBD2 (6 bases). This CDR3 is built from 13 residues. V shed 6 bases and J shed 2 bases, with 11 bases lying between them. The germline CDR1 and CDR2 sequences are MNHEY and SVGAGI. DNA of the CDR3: TGTGCCAGCAGGTTAGCGGATACCTACGAGCAGTACTCC. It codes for CASRLADTYEQYS.

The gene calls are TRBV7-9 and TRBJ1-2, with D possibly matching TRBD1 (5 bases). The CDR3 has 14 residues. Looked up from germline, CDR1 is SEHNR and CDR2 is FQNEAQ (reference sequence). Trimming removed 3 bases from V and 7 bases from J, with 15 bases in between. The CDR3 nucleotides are TGTGCCAGCAGCTTTGACAGTCGTTCCCTTGGCTACACCTTC. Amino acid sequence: CASSFDSRSLGYTF.

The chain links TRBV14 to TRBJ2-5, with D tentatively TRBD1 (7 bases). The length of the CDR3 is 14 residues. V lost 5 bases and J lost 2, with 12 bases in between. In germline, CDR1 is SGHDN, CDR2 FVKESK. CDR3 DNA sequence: TGTGCCAGCAGCAGCAGGGGGGAGCAAGAGACCCAGTACTTC. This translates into CASSSRGEQETQYF.

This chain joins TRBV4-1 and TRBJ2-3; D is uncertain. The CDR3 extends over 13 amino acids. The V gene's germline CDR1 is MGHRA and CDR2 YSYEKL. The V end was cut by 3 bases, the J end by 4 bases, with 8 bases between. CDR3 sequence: CASSQAYPDTQYF. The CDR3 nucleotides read TGCGCCAGCAGCCAGGCCTATCCAGATACGCAGTATTTT.

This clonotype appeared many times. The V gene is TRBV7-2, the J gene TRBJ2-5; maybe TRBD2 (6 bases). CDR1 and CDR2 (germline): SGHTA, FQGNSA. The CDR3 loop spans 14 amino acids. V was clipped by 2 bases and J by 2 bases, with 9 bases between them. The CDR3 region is CASSLMGGQETQYF. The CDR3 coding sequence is TGTGCCAGCAGCTTAATGGGAGGTCAAGAGACCCAGTACTTC.

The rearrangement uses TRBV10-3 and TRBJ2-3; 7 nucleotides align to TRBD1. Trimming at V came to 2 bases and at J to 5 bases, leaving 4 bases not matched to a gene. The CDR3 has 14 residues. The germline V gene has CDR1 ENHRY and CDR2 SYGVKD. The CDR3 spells CAISEDRAVDTQYF. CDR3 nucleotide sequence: TGTGCCATCAGTGAGGACAGGGCGGTAGATACGCAGTATTTT.

CDR3 DNA sequence: TGCGCCAGCAGCTCCGAGTACCAAGAGACCCAGTACTTC. Its protein is CASSSEYQETQYF. This rearrangement joins TRBV5-1 to TRBJ2-5; D is ambiguous. CDR1 is SGHRS, CDR2 YFSETQ, per germline. This CDR3 is 13 amino acids long. V lost 3 bases and J lost 0, with 6 bases in between.